These T cell receptor beta chains were read from a single sample in a study of graft-versus-host responses after intestinal transplantation. TCRdb's copy holds only in-frame clones and misses some; the assay was immunoSEQ multiplex PCR. This sample has around 76,000 clones, with approximately 94% found just once. Their antigen targets remain unknown. Sequencing was performed on unstimulated CD8+ T cells sorted from spleen or lymph node cells, taken before intestinal transplant. All receptors come from a human donor who received an intestinal transplant. CDR3s include the opening cysteine and the closing phenylalanine or tryptophan. A D gene is named only where the DNA matches it firmly. Size tells how often a clone was seen (once, few, many) or the class of an expanded clone, and some rows leave it out.

TRBV11-2	TRBJ2-1	TRBD2	.	CASTPGTSGYNEQFF	TGTGCCAGCACCCCCGGGACTAGCGGCTACAATGAGCAGTTCTTC
TRBV27	TRBJ2-7	.	.	CATELGKQYF	TGTGCCACCGAGTTAGGGAAGCAGTACTTC
TRBV15	TRBJ2-7	TRBD2	.	CATSREGGRATYEQYF	TGTGCCACCAGCAGAGAGGGCGGGAGGGCTACCTACGAGCAGTACTTC
TRBV9	TRBJ2-1	TRBD2	.	CASSVGRAGGDIEQFF	TGTGCCAGCAGCGTAGGTCGGGCGGGAGGTGACATCGAGCAGTTCTTC
TRBV7-9	TRBJ2-5	TRBD1	.	CASSFRDREDQYF	TGTGCCAGCAGCTTTAGGGACAGGGAGGACCAGTACTTC
TRBV7-9	TRBJ2-1	.	.	CASSPGTGANEQFF	TGTGCCAGCAGCCCTGGGACGGGGGCCAATGAGCAGTTCTTC
TRBV5-1	TRBJ2-3	TRBD2	.	CASSQGLAGASDTQYF	TGCGCCAGCAGCCAAGGACTAGCGGGAGCATCAGATACGCAGTATTTT
TRBV9	TRBJ2-1	.	.	CASSVGSSSYNEQFF	TGTGCCAGCAGCGTAGGGTCTAGCTCCTACAATGAGCAGTTCTTC
TRBV7-8	TRBJ2-1	TRBD2	.	CASSRARWVVIAGGHYNEQFF	TGTGCCAGCAGCAGAGCCCGGTGGGTGGTTATAGCGGGAGGCCACTACAATGAGCAGTTCTTC
TRBV5-6	TRBJ2-3	.	.	CASSLVVQPSTDTQYF	TGTGCCAGCAGCTTGGTTGTTCAACCTAGCACAGATACGCAGTATTTT
TRBV18	TRBJ2-7	TRBD2	once	CASSPPPGLAYEQYF	TGTGCCAGCTCACCACCGCCGGGACTAGCCTACGAGCAGTACTTC
TRBV4-1	TRBJ2-3	.	.	CASSQQTFGASTDTQYF	TGCGCCAGCAGCCAACAGACGTTCGGAGCTAGCACAGATACGCAGTATTTT
TRBV7-9	TRBJ2-7	.	.	CASSLVYDEQYF	TGTGCCAGCAGCTTAGTATATGACGAGCAGTACTTC
TRBV5-4	TRBJ2-7	.	.	CASSPPGGRLSYEQYF	TGTGCCAGCAGCCCTCCCGGAGGGCGTCTCTCCTACGAGCAGTACTTC
TRBV7-6	TRBJ2-7	TRBD1	.	CASSTGQASEQYF	TGTGCCAGCAGCACTGGACAGGCCTCCGAGCAGTACTTC
TRBV6-5	TRBJ2-7	TRBD1	.	CASSQTGVDYEQYF	TGTGCCAGCAGTCAGACAGGGGTCGACTACGAGCAGTACTTC
TRBV11-2	TRBJ2-1	.	.	CASSLNPGVSSYNEQFF	TGTGCCAGCAGCTTGAACCCAGGGGTGAGCTCCTACAATGAGCAGTTCTTC